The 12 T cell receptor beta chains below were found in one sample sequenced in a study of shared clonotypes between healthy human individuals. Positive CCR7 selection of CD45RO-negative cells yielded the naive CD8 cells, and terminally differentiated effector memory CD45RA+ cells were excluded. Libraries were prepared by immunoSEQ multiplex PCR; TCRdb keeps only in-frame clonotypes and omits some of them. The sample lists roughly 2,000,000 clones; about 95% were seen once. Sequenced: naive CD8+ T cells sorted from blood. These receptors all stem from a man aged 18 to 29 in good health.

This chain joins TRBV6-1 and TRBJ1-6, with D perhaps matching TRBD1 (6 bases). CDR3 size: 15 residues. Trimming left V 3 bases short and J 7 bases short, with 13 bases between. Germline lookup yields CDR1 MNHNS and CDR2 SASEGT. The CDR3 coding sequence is TGTGCCAGCAGTGACCACAGGGATTTGAATTCACCCCTCCACTTT. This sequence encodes CASSDHRDLNSPLHF.

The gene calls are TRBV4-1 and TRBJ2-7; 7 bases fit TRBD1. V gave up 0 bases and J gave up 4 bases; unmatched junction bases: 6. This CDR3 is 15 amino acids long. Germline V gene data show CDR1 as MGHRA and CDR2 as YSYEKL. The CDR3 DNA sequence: TGCGCCAGCAGCCAAGAACGAGGGACAGAGTACGAGCAGTACTTC. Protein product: CASSQERGTEYEQYF.

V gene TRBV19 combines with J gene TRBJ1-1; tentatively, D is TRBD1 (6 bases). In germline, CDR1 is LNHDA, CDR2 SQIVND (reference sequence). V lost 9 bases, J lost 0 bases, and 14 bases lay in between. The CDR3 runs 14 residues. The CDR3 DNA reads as TGTGCCAGCAGCTTTGGGGGCTTGAACACTGAAGCTTTCTTT. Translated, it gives CASSFGGLNTEAFF. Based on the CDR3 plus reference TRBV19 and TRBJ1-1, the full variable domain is DGGITQSPKYLFRKEGQNVTLSCEQNLNHDAMYWYRQDPGQGLRLIYYSQIVNDFQKGDIAEGYSVSREKKESFPLTVTSAQKNPTAFYLCASSFGGLNTEAFFGQGTRLTVV.

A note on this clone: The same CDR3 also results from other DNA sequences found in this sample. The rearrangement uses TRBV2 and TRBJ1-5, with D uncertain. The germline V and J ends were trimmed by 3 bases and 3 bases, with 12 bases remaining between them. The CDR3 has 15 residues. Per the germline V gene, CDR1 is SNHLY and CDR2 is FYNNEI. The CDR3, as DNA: TGTGCCAGCAGTGAGTCCCCTAGCTTCAATCAGCCCCAGCATTTT. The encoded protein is CASSESPSFNQPQHF.

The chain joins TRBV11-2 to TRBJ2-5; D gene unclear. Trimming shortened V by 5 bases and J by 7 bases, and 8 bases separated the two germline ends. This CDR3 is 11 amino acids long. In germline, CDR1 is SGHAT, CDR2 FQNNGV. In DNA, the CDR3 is TGTGCCAGCAGCGACCATGCGACCCAGTACTTC. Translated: CASSDHATQYF.

The CDR3 bases are TGTGCCATCAGTGAGGAGACGGGAGCTCGCTACGAGCAGTACTTC. Its protein is CAISEETGARYEQYF. J is TRBJ2-7 and V is TRBV10-3; a possible D gene is TRBD2 (6 bases). Trimming removed 2 bases from V and 3 bases from J, with 14 bases in between. Germline V gives CDR1 ENHRY, CDR2 SYGVKD. The CDR3 runs 15 residues.

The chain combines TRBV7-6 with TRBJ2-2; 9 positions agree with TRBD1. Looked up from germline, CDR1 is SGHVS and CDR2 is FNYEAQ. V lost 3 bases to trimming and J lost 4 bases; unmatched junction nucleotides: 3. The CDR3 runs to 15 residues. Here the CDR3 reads CASSLGQGSTGELFF. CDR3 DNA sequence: TGTGCCAGCAGCTTGGGACAGGGAAGCACCGGGGAGCTGTTTTTT.

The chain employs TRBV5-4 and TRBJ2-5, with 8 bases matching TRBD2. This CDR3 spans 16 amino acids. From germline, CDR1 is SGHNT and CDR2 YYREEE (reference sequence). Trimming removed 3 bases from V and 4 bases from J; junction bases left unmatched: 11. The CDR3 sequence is CASSSLAGTGSETQYF. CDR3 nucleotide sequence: TGTGCCAGCAGCTCGTTAGCGGGGACGGGTTCAGAGACCCAGTACTTC.

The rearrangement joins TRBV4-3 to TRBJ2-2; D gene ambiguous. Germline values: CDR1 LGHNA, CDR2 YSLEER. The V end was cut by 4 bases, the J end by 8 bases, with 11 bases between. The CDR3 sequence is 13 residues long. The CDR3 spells CASSPILSGELFF. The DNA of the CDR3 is TGCGCCAGCAGCCCGATTCTGTCGGGGGAGCTGTTTTTT.

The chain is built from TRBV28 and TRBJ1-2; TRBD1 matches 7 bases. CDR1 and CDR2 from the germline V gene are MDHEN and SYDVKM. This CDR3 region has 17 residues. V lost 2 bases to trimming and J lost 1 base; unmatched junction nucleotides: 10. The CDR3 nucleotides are TGTGCCAGCAGTTTAATGTTGTGGACAGGAGATAACTATGGCTACACCTTC. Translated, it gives CASSLMLWTGDNYGYTF.

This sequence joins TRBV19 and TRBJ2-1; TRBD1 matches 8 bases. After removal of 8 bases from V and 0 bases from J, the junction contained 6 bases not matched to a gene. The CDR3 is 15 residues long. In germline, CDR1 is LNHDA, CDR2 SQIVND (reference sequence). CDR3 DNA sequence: TGTGCCAGTTTAAACAGGGGGAGCTCCTACAATGAGCAGTTCTTC. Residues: CASLNRGSSYNEQFF. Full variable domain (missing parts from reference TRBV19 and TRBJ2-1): DGGITQSPKYLFRKEGQNVTLSCEQNLNHDAMYWYRQDPGQGLRLIYYSQIVNDFQKGDIAEGYSVSREKKESFPLTVTSAQKNPTAFYLCASLNRGSSYNEQFFGPGTRLTVL.

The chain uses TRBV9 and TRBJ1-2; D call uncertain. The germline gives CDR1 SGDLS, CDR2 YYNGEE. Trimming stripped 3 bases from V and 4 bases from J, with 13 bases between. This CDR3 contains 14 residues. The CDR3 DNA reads TGTGCCAGCAGCGGGTCGGGCAGATTCTATGGCTACACCTTC. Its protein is CASSGSGRFYGYTF.